Shown below are 14 T cell receptor beta chains from a single sample sequenced in a study of blood T cell repertoires in COVID-19 (dated by TCRdb to the early 2020s). Libraries were made using the immunoSEQ multiplex PCR assay. As stored in TCRdb, this immuneACCESS dataset retains in-frame rearrangements with V and J assigned. A fraction of the clones does not appear; measured against another copy, unresolved V genes explain less than half of the discrepancy, and the remainder lacks a known reason. The sample contains around 230,000 clones, approximately 82% of them found a single time. The ten largest clones capture 15% of the sample. The sample taken for sequencing was PBMCs or T cells enriched from blood (not recorded which). The source of these receptors is a man between 35 and 55 years old who had recovered from COVID-19.

The V gene is TRBV6-5, the J gene TRBJ1-4; possibly TRBD1 for D (5 bases). Trimming removed 6 bases from V and 8 bases from J, with 10 bases in between. The CDR3 is 12 residues long. Germline V gene lookup returns CDR1 MNHEY and CDR2 SVGAGI. Written as DNA, the CDR3 is TGTGCCAGCAGCAGGGTTGGAGAAAAACTGTTTTTT. Translating gives CASSRVGEKLFF.

The genes are TRBV10-3 and TRBJ2-3; 8 bases agree with TRBD1. The J segment lost 6 bases and the V segment lost 10 bases, leaving 9 bases of the junction unmatched. The length of the CDR3 is 13 residues. Germline V lookup: CDR1 ENHRY, CDR2 SYGVKD. The chain's CDR3 is CATRGPLGDTQYF. Here the CDR3 DNA reads TGTGCCACCAGGGGGCCTCTGGGGGATACGCAGTATTTT.

This clone has more than one count but fewer than ten. The chain joins TRBV5-1 to TRBJ2-1; TRBD2 is a possible D gene (5 bases). The germline V gene encodes CDR1 SGHRS and CDR2 YFSETQ. V lost 3 bases and J 6 bases, leaving 16 bases between the germline ends. The CDR3 contains 15 residues. Written as DNA, the CDR3 is TGCGCCAGCAGCTCCCGGCAAGCAGGAGGCAATGAGCAGTTCTTC. Translation gives CASSSRQAGGNEQFF.

The V gene is TRBV2, the J gene TRBJ2-1; TRBD1 matches 9 bases. The germline V gene encodes CDR1 SNHLY and CDR2 FYNNEI. This CDR3 is built from 15 residues. V lost 5 bases, J lost 0 bases, and 2 bases stayed unmatched. The DNA for the CDR3 is TGTGCCAGCAGTCGGGACAGGGTCTCCTACAATGAGCAGTTCTTC. It translates to CASSRDRVSYNEQFF.

J is TRBJ2-7 and V is TRBV5-6; possible D gene TRBD1, 5 bases. Per germline, CDR1 SGHDT and CDR2 YYEEEE. The CDR3 length is 14 residues. V gave up 7 bases and J gave up 3 bases, with 17 bases separating them. For the CDR3, the DNA is TGTGCCAGCTCCTGGGGCAGGGCCTACTACGAGCAGTACTTC. This translates into CASSWGRAYYEQYF.

This chain connects TRBV5-1 to TRBJ1-1, with TRBD1 matching over 8 bases. CDR1 is SGHRS, CDR2 YFSETQ, per germline. This CDR3 contains 17 residues. V was pared by 4 bases and J by 4 bases, with 15 bases of the junction left unmatched. The DNA for the CDR3 is TGCGCCAGCAGCGTCAATCCCCCAGGGGGCGTCGGCACTGAAGCTTTCTTT. As protein: CASSVNPPGGVGTEAFF.

The chain combines TRBV4-3 with TRBJ1-3; tentatively, D is TRBD1 (5 bases). In germline, CDR1 is LGHNA, CDR2 YSLEER. Trimming shortened V by 5 bases and J by 0 bases, and 8 bases separated the two germline ends. The CDR3 covers 14 residues. Here the CDR3 DNA reads TGCGCCAGCAGCGTAAGGGGCTCTGGAAACACCATATATTTT. This translates into CASSVRGSGNTIYF.

This rearrangement joins TRBV7-2 to TRBJ2-5; 12 nucleotides match TRBD2. Germline trimming cut 4 bases from V and 5 bases from J; bases unmatched to any gene: 8. Germline loops: CDR1 SGHTA, CDR2 FQGNSA. The CDR3 length is 16 residues. CDR3 DNA sequence: TGTGCCAGCAGCTCGACAGGGACTAGCGGGTACGAGACCCAGTACTTC. Translation: CASSSTGTSGYETQYF.

This sequence joins TRBV12-3 or TRBV12-4 and TRBJ1-2, with 9 bases aligning to TRBD1. The length of the CDR3 is 13 residues. V gave up 5 bases and J gave up 7 bases; unmatched junction bases: 5. CDR3 coding DNA: TGTGCCAGCAGTCCCCTACAGGGGGCTGGCTACACCTTC. Translating gives CASSPLQGAGYTF.

The gene calls are TRBV27 and TRBJ2-3; D possibly corresponds to TRBD2 (5 bases). Trimming left V 8 bases short and J 1 base short, with 13 bases between. Germline lookup yields CDR1 MNHEY and CDR2 SMNVEV (reference sequence). The CDR3 sequence is 14 residues long. DNA of the CDR3: TGTGCCAGCTGGACTGGGGATCGCACAGATACGCAGTATTTT. It encodes CASWTGDRTDTQYF.

There are a few counts of this clone. The genes are TRBV7-9 and TRBJ1-6, with TRBD1 matching 8 bases. J gave up 8 bases and V 4 bases, and 7 bases lay outside the gene matches. The V gene's germline CDR1 is SEHNR and CDR2 FQNEAQ (reference sequence). The length of the CDR3 is 15 residues. In DNA form, the CDR3 reads TGTGCCAGCAGCTGGCCGGGGACAGGTGATTCACCCCTCCACTTT. Translated: CASSWPGTGDSPLHF.

This clone appeared a few times. This chain uses TRBV5-4 with TRBJ1-4; 7 bases map to TRBD1. Germline values: CDR1 SGHNT, CDR2 YYREEE (reference sequence). The CDR3 covers 14 residues. The V and J ends lost 3 bases and 8 bases, in that order; junction bases with no gene match: 7. The CDR3 loop is CASSSDRRGEKLFF. The CDR3 nucleotides are TGTGCCAGCAGCTCGGACAGGCGGGGCGAAAAACTGTTTTTT.

The chain joins TRBV9 to TRBJ1-1; tentative D call: TRBD1 (6 bases). Germline V gene lookup returns CDR1 SGDLS and CDR2 YYNGEE. The CDR3 length is 13 residues. V was trimmed by 0 bases and J by 10 bases, leaving 13 bases between them. This CDR3 is CASSVEQGRAAFF. In DNA, the CDR3 is TGTGCCAGCAGCGTAGAGCAGGGGCGGGCAGCTTTCTTT. Full variable domain (missing parts from reference TRBV9 and TRBJ1-1): DSGVTQTPKHLITATGQRVTLRCSPRSGDLSVYWYQQSLDQGLQFLIQYYNGEERAKGNILERFSAQQFPDLHSELNLSSLELGDSALYFCASSVEQGRAAFFGQGTRLTVV.

The chain uses TRBV24-1 and TRBJ1-5; D unclear. Germline V gene sequence: CDR1 KGHDR, CDR2 SFDVKD. Trimming took off 2 bases at V and 4 bases at J, with 8 bases between the two ends. The CDR3 has 14 amino acids. The CDR3 reads CATSDSYMNQPQHF. Here the CDR3 DNA reads TGTGCCACCAGTGATTCGTATATGAATCAGCCCCAGCATTTT.